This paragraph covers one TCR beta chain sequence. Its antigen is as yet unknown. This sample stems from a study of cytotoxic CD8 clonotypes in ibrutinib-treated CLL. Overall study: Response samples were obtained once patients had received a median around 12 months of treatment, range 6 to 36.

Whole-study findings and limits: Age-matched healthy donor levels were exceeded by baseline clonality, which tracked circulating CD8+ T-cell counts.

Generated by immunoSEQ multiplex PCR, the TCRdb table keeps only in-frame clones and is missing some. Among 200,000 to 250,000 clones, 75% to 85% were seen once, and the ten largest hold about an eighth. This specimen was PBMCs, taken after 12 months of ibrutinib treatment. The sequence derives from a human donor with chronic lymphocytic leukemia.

The CDR3 protein is CASSQILGGKSNEKLFF. As DNA, the CDR3 is TGCGCCAGCAGCCAAATCCTCGGGGGAAAGAGTAATGAAAAACTGTTTTTT. The chain employs TRBV4-1 and TRBJ1-4; weak D call: TRBD1 (5 bases). Germline V gene sequence: CDR1 MGHRA, CDR2 YSYEKL. CDR3 size: 17 residues. The V gene lost 2 bases and the J gene lost 4 bases, with 17 bases spanning the gap.